One T cell receptor beta chain is described in this entry. This CDR3 is 14 amino acids long. Per the germline V gene, CDR1 is SGHTS and CDR2 is YDEGEE. V shed 0 bases, J shed 9 bases, and the junction held 5 bases outside the gene matches. This record belongs to a study of control samples from healthy donors and cancer patients. Generated by immunoSEQ multiplex PCR, the TCRdb table keeps only in-frame clones and is missing some. This table has more than 75,000 clones, 89% appearing once. The specimen sequenced was blood. The chain links TRBV5-8 to TRBJ1-2, with TRBD1 matching 10 bases. The origin of this receptor is a man in his fifties or sixties in good health. Here the CDR3 DNA reads TGTGCCAGCAGCTTGGGACAGGGGGCCTGGCGCTACACCTTC. Translation: CASSLGQGAWRYTF. The whole variable domain, filled in from reference TRBV5-8 and TRBJ1-2, reads EAGVTQSPTHLIKTRGQQATLRCSPISGHTSVYWYQQALGLGLQFLLWYDEGEERNRGNFPPRFSGRQFPNYSSELNVNALELEDSALYLCASSLGQGAWRYTFGSGTRLTVV.